These T cell receptor beta chains were read from a single sample in a study of cytomegalovirus exposure and HLA in healthy donors. Libraries were prepared by immunoSEQ multiplex PCR; TCRdb keeps only in-frame clonotypes and omits some of them. In all, the sample yields 110,000 to 150,000 clones. Sequences were obtained from PBMCs. These receptors came from a male donor in good health and CMV-seronegative. Each CDR3 is given with its conserved first and last residue. A D gene is named only where the DNA matches it firmly.

NA	TRBV10-2	TRBJ2-7	CASSQSYEQYF	TGCGCCAGCAGTCAGTCCTACGAGCAGTACTTC
TRBD1	TRBV19	TRBJ2-3	CASSTGQGLGDTQYF	TGTGCCAGTAGTACGGGACAGGGCCTGGGGGATACGCAGTATTTT
NA	TRBV5-1	TRBJ1-1	CASSFDSGGGTEAFF	TGCGCCAGCAGCTTCGACAGCGGGGGTGGCACTGAAGCTTTCTTT
NA	TRBV18	TRBJ2-2	CASSSAGKGAGELFF	TGTGCCAGCTCATCAGCAGGGAAAGGAGCCGGGGAGCTGTTTTTT
NA	TRBV12-2	TRBJ2-5	CASRIRGGWSGEQETQYF	TGTGCAAGTCGCATACGGGGTGGGTGGAGCGGGGAGCAAGAGACCCAGTACTTC
TRBD1	TRBV29-1	TRBJ1-2	CSVQTRDSYGYTF	TGCAGCGTTCAAACCCGGGACAGCTATGGCTACACCTTC
NA	TRBV19	TRBJ2-5	CATSQGGVETQYF	TGTGCCACCTCGCAGGGGGGTGTGGAGACCCAGTACTTC
NA	TRBV30	TRBJ2-3	CAWSVLGRGGTDTQYF	TGTGCCTGGAGTGTACTGGGCAGGGGGGGCACAGATACGCAGTATTTT
NA	TRBV19	TRBJ1-1	CASSSQTENTEAFF	TGTGCCAGTAGTTCCCAGACAGAGAACACTGAAGCTTTCTTT
TRBD1	TRBV7-3	TRBJ1-1	CASSPSGGYEAFF	TGTGCCAGCAGTCCCTCAGGGGGTTATGAAGCTTTCTTT
TRBD2	TRBV7-9	TRBJ2-1	CATRGRGATNEQFF	TGTGCCACCCGGGGGCGGGGGGCAACGAATGAGCAGTTCTTC
NA	TRBV5-1	TRBJ1-2	CASSLVRSYGYTF	TGCGCCAGCAGCCTAGTCCGCTCCTATGGCTACACCTTC
TRBD1	TRBV9	TRBJ2-7	CASSVGTGVYEQYF	TGTGCCAGCAGCGTTGGGACAGGGGTCTACGAGCAGTACTTC
NA	TRBV6-6	TRBJ2-5	CASSYPAMTLQETQYF	TGTGCCAGCAGTTACCCCGCGATGACACTTCAAGAGACCCAGTACTTC
NA	TRBV9	TRBJ1-1	CASSVDLGQAFF	TGTGCCAGCAGCGTAGATCTGGGGCAAGCTTTCTTT
NA	TRBV18	TRBJ2-5	CASSPGLEETQYF	TGTGCCAGCTCACCAGGGCTGGAAGAGACCCAGTACTTC
NA	TRBV5-1	TRBJ1-4	CASSLEGANEKLFF	TGCGCCAGCAGCTTGGAAGGGGCTAATGAAAAACTGTTTTTT
TRBD2	TRBV29-1	TRBJ2-1	CSVAAGVSYNEQFF	TGCAGCGTTGCGGCGGGAGTCTCCTACAATGAGCAGTTCTTC
NA	TRBV5-6	TRBJ2-1	CASSWGGGSTYNEQFF	TGTGCCAGCAGCTGGGGAGGAGGCTCCACATACAATGAGCAGTTCTTC
NA	TRBV27	TRBJ2-7	CASSLVAEIYEQYF	TGTGCCAGCAGTTTAGTAGCGGAGATTTACGAGCAGTACTTC
NA	TRBV2	TRBJ1-2	CASTRDFSEGYTF	TGTGCCAGCACGAGGGACTTCTCGGAGGGCTACACCTTC
NA	TRBV15	TRBJ2-5	CATSRVFAGGETQYF	TGTGCCACCAGCAGAGTGTTCGCAGGTGGGGAGACCCAGTACTTC
NA	TRBV7-9	TRBJ2-7	CASSLAEGGRTIF	TGTGCCAGCAGCTTAGCGGAAGGGGGACGGACAATCTTC
NA	TRBV5-4	TRBJ1-6	CASSLTSAVDSPLHF	TGTGCCAGCAGCTTAACATCAGCGGTGGATTCACCCCTCCACTTT
NA	TRBV25-1	TRBJ2-5	CASRAESWQETQYF	TGTGCCAGCAGAGCCGAGAGTTGGCAAGAGACCCAGTACTTC
NA	TRBV4-1	TRBJ2-6	CASSPHLSSGANVLTF	TGCGCCAGCAGTCCCCACTTGAGCTCTGGGGCCAACGTCCTGACTTTC
NA	TRBV6-6	TRBJ1-2	CASLPGHPLNGYTF	TGTGCCAGCCTTCCGGGACACCCATTAAATGGCTACACCTTC
NA	TRBV18	TRBJ2-2	CASSPQLTNTGELFF	TGTGCCAGCTCACCGCAACTAACTAACACCGGGGAGCTGTTTTTT
NA	TRBV7-9	TRBJ2-1	CASSSPPGTGSYNEQFF	TGTGCCAGCAGCTCCCCCCCCGGGACTGGCTCCTACAATGAGCAGTTCTTC
NA	TRBV7-2	TRBJ2-7	CASSPMGAGSYEQYF	TGTGCCAGCAGCCCCATGGGGGCTGGCTCCTACGAGCAGTACTTC
NA	TRBV19	TRBJ2-7	CASTAGHSYEQYF	TGTGCCAGTACGGCAGGACACTCCTACGAGCAGTACTTC
NA	TRBV30	TRBJ1-6	CAWRSGKNSPLHF	TGTGCCTGGAGGTCAGGAAAAAATTCACCCCTCCACTTT
NA	TRBV23-1	TRBJ1-3	CASSPHPGGAVSGNTIYF	TGCGCCAGCAGTCCCCACCCGGGCGGGGCCGTCTCTGGAAACACCATATATTTT
NA	TRBV2	TRBJ2-2	CASSEVGGNTGELFF	TGTGCCAGCAGTGAAGTAGGCGGAAACACCGGGGAGCTGTTTTTT
TRBD1	TRBV6-5	TRBJ1-2	CASFAGTGFNYGYTF	TGTGCCAGCTTCGCCGGGACAGGCTTTAACTATGGCTACACCTTC
NA	TRBV5-5	TRBJ1-4	CASSSTELRGEKLFF	TGTGCCAGCAGCTCAACAGAGTTAAGGGGGGAAAAACTGTTTTTT
NA	TRBV4-3	TRBJ1-1	CASSRTGGLPEAFF	TGCGCCAGCAGCCGGACCGGGGGGCTCCCTGAAGCTTTCTTT
NA	TRBV19	TRBJ1-1	CATGEDLAMNTEAFF	TGTGCCACCGGAGAGGACTTAGCGATGAACACTGAAGCTTTCTTT
TRBD1	TRBV19	TRBJ1-5	CASRIDRGVWGNQPQHF	TGTGCCAGCCGAATTGACAGGGGGGTTTGGGGCAATCAGCCCCAGCATTTT
NA	TRBV18	TRBJ1-1	CASSETGYTEAFF	TGTGCCAGCTCTGAAACAGGGTACACTGAAGCTTTCTTT
TRBD1	TRBV7-6	TRBJ2-7	CASSPAGGASYEQYF	TGTGCCAGCAGCCCCGCAGGGGGCGCCTCCTACGAGCAGTACTTC
TRBD1	TRBV4-3	TRBJ1-3	CASSQIDRAGNTIYF	TGCGCCAGCAGCCAAATAGACAGGGCTGGAAACACCATATATTTT